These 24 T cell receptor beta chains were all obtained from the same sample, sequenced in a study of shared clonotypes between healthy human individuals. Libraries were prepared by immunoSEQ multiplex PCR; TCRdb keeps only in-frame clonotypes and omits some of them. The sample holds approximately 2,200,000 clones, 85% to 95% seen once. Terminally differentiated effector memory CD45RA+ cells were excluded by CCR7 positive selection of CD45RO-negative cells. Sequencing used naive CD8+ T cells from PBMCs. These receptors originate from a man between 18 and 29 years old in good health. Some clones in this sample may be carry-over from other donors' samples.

CDR3 protein: CASSYGAEGYTF. CDR3 bases: TGTGCCAGCAGTTACGGGGCAGAGGGCTACACCTTC. The chain employs TRBV6-6 and TRBJ1-2; a possible D gene is TRBD1 (5 bases). Trimming removed 2 bases at V and 8 bases at J, with 9 bases between. The CDR3 runs 12 residues. Germline lookup yields CDR1 MNHNY and CDR2 SVGAGI (reference sequence).

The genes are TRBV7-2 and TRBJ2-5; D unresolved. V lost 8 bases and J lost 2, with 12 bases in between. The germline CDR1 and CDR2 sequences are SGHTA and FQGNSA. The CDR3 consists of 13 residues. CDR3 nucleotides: TGTGCCAGCGGTAGGACGGTTCAAGAGACCCAGTACTTC. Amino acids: CASGRTVQETQYF. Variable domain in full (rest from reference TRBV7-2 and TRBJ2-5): GAGVSQSPSNKVTEKGKDVELRCDPISGHTALYWYRQSLGQGLEFLIYFQGNSAPDKSGLPSDRFSAERTGGSVSTLTIQRTQQEDSAVYLCASGRTVQETQYFGPGTRLLVL.

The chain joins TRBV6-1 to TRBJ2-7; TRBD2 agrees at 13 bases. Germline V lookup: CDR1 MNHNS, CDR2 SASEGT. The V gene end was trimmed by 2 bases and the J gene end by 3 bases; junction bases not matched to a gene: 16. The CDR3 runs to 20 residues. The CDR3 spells CASSEPRRTSGSRTHYEQYF. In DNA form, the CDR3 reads TGTGCCAGCAGTGAACCAAGAAGGACTAGCGGGAGCCGTACCCACTACGAGCAGTACTTC.

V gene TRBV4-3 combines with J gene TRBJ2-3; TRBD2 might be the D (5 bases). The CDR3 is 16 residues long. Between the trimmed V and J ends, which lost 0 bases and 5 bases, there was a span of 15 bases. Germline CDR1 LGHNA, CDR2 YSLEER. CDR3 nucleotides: TGCGCCAGCAGCCAAGACCCCGCCCCGGGGAGAGATACGCAGTATTTT. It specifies CASSQDPAPGRDTQYF.

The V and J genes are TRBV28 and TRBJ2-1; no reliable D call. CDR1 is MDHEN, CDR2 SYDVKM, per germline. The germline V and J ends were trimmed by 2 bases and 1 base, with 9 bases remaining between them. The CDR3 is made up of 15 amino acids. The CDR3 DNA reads TGTGCCAGCAGTTTACTCCCGACTTCCTACAATGAGCAGTTCTTC. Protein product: CASSLLPTSYNEQFF.

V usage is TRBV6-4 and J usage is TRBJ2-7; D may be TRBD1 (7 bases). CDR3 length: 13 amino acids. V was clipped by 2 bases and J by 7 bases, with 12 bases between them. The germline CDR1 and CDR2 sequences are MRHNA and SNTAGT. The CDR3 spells CASSDGGTVEQYF. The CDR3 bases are TGTGCCAGCAGTGACGGCGGGACAGTTGAGCAGTACTTC.

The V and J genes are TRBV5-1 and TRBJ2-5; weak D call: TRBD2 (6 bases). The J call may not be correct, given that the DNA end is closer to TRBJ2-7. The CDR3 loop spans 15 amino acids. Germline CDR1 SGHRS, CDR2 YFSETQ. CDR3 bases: TGCGCCAGCAGCTTGGCCGGGGGACCGTCCTACGAGCAGTACTTC. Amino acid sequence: CASSLAGGPSYEQYF.

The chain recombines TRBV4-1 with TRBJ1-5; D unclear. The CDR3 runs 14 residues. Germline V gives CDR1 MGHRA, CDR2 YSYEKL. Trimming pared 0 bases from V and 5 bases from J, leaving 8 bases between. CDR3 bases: TGCGCCAGCAGCCAAGATTCAGGCGATCAGCCCCAGCATTTT. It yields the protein CASSQDSGDQPQHF.

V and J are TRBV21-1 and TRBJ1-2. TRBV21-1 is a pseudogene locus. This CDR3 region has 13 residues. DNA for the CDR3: TGTGCCAGCAGCAAAGTGGTTCTGGGTGGCTACACCTTC. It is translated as CASSKVVLGGYTF.

The CDR3 bases are TGTGCCAGCAGTTACTCCAGACAAGCCGGCTCACCCCTCCACTTT. This gives the protein CASSYSRQAGSPLHF. The chain uses TRBV6-5 and TRBJ1-6; D ambiguous. Trimming cost V 0 bases and J 10 bases, with 13 bases left between them. Germline CDR1 and CDR2: MNHEY and SVGAGI. This CDR3 is built from 15 residues.

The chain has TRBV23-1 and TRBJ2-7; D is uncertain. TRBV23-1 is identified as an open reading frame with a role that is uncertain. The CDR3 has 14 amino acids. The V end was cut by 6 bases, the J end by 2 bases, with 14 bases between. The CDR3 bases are TGCGCCAGCAGGGAAGTTAGTTTGCCCTACGAGCAGTACTTC. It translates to CASREVSLPYEQYF.

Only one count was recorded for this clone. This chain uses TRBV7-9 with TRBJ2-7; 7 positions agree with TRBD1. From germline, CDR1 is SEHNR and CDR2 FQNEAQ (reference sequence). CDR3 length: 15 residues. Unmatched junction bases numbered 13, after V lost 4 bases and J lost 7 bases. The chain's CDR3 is CASSSTSTQGVEQYF. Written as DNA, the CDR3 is TGTGCCAGCAGCTCAACATCGACTCAGGGGGTGGAGCAGTACTTC. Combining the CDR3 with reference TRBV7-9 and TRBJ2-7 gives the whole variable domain DTGVSQNPRHKITKRGQNVTFRCDPISEHNRLYWYRQTLGQGPEFLTYFQNEAQLEKSRLLSDRFSAERPKGSFSTLEIQRTEQGDSAMYLCASSSTSTQGVEQYFGPGTRLTVT.

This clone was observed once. The CDR3 spells CASSPPGVDSVEQYF. CDR3 nucleotide sequence: TGTGCCAGCAGCCCCCCCGGTGTCGATAGTGTCGAGCAGTACTTC. The rearrangement uses TRBV7-9 and TRBJ2-7; D remains ambiguous. The germline CDR1 and CDR2 sequences are SEHNR and FQNEAQ (reference sequence). The CDR3 contains 15 residues. V lost 5 bases and J 6 bases, leaving 20 bases between the germline ends.

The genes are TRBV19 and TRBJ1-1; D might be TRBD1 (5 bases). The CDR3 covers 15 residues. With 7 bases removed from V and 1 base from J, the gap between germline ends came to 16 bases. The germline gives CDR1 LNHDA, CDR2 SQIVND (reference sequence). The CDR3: CASIARGSWNTEAFF. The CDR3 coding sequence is TGTGCCAGTATCGCAAGGGGCAGCTGGAACACTGAAGCTTTCTTT.

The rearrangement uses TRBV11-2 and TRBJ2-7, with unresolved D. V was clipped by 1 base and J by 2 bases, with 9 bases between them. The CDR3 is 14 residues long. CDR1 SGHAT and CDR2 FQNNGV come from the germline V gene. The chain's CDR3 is CASSLVTPTYEQYF. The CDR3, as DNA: TGTGCCAGCAGCTTAGTTACGCCCACCTACGAGCAGTACTTC.

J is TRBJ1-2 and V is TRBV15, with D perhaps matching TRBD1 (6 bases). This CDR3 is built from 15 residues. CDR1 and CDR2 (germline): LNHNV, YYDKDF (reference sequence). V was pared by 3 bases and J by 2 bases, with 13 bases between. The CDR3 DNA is TGTGCCACCAGCAGTAGAGGGGGGAACAACTATGGCTACACCTTC. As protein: CATSSRGGNNYGYTF.

CDR3 DNA sequence: TGTGCCAGCAGCTTACCCGGACTAGCGGGAGCAGATACGCAGTATTTT. Amino acid sequence: CASSLPGLAGADTQYF. This sequence joins TRBV11-2 and TRBJ2-3, with 13 bases lining up with TRBD2. Looked up from germline, CDR1 is SGHAT and CDR2 is FQNNGV. This CDR3 is built from 16 residues. J gave up 4 bases and V 2 bases, and 3 bases lay outside the gene matches. The complete variable domain, with remaining parts taken from reference TRBV11-2 and TRBJ2-3, reads EAGVAQSPRYKIIEKRQSVAFWCNPISGHATLYWYQQILGQGPKLLIQFQNNGVVDDSQLPKDRFSAERLKGVDSTLKIQPAKLEDSAVYLCASSLPGLAGADTQYFGPGTRLTVL.

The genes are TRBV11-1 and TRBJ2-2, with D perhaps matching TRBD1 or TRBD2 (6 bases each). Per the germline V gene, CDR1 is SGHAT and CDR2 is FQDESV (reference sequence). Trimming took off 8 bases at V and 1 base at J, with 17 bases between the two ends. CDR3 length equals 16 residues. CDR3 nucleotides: TGTGCCAGCCAGAAAGGGGGGCTCTTGAACACCGGGGAGCTGTTTTTT. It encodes CASQKGGLLNTGELFF.

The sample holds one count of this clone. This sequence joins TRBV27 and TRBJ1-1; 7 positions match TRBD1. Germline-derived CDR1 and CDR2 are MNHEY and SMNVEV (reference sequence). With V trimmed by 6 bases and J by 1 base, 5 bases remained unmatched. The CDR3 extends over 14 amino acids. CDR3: CASRRGGENTEAFF. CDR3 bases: TGTGCCAGCAGAAGAGGGGGCGAGAACACTGAAGCTTTCTTT.

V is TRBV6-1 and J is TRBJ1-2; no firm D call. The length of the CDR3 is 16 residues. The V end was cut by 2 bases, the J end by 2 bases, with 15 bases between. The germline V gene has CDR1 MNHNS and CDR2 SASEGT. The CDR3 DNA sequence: TGTGCCAGCAGTGAATTTTCCCGAGACATGAACTATGGCTACACCTTC. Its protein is CASSEFSRDMNYGYTF.

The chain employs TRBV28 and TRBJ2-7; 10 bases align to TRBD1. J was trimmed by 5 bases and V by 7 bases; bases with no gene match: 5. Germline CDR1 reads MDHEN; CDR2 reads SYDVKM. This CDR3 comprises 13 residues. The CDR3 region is CASTSGTGDEQYF. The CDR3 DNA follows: TGTGCCAGCACCTCCGGGACAGGGGACGAGCAGTACTTC.

CDR3 DNA: TGCGCCAGCAGTTCAAGCACCGGGGAGCTGTTTTTT. Residues: CASSSSTGELFF. The V call is TRBV10-2, the J call TRBJ2-2; unclear D gene. Germline V gene lookup returns CDR1 WSHSY and CDR2 SAAADI. The length of the CDR3 is 12 residues. Trimming shortened V by 5 bases and J by 4 bases, and 5 bases separated the two germline ends.

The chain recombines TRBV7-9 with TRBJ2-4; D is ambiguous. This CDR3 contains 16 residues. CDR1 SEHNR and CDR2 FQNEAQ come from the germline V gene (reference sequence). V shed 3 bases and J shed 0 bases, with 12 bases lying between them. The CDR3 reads CASSFVANLAKNIQYF. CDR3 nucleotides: TGTGCCAGCAGCTTTGTGGCGAACCTAGCCAAAAACATTCAGTACTTC.

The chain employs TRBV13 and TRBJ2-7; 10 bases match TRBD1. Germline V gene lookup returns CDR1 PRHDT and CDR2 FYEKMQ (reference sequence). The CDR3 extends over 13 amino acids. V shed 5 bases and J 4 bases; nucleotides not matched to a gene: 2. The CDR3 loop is CASSDRGLYEQYF. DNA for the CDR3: TGTGCCAGCAGCGACAGGGGGCTGTACGAGCAGTACTTC.